Each of the 27 T cell receptor beta chains below was sequenced from the same sample in a study of T-cell memory formation after mild COVID-19. Using its own MiXCR run on the 5' RACE reads, TCRdb lists one record per CDR3 protein. The sample contains approximately 430,000 distinct CDR3 sequences, around 22% of which appear only once. The sequenced sample was PBMCs or a T cell subset sorted from them (not recorded which). These receptor sequences come from an adult woman who had mild COVID-19 (a few samples of this study predate the infection). Cell type and time point are not known.

The rearrangement links TRBV12-3 or TRBV12-4 to TRBJ2-7; a weak D match, TRBD1 (6 bases). The CDR3 runs 16 residues. V shed 2 bases and J shed 7 bases, with 21 bases lying between them. The CDR3 here is CASSLSNNRVTGEQYF. As DNA, the CDR3 is TGTGCCAGCAGTTTATCCAATAACAGGGTCACGGGGGAGCAGTACTTC.

Here the CDR3 reads CASSSPRDRVPAFF. The DNA of the CDR3 is TGCGCCAGCAGCTCCCCCCGGGACAGGGTACCCGCTTTCTTT. V and J are TRBV5-1 and TRBJ1-1, with 9 positions matching TRBD1. CDR3 length: 14 residues. After removal of 3 bases from V and 11 bases from J, the junction contained 11 bases not matched to a gene. Germline loops: CDR1 SGHRS, CDR2 YFSETQ.

This clonotype came up once. The chain links TRBV30 to TRBJ2-7, with 8 bases that match TRBD1. The CDR3 has 13 residues. The V segment lost 8 bases and the J segment 3 bases; nucleotides outside the gene matches: 9. Germline V gene data show CDR1 as GTSNPN and CDR2 as SVGIG (reference sequence). The CDR3 DNA is TGTGCCCACCGACAGGGGAGAGACTACGAGCAGTACTTC. Its protein product is CAHRQGRDYEQYF. The full variable domain, its missing parts supplied by reference TRBV30 and TRBJ2-7, is SQTIHQWPATLVQPVGSPLSLECTVEGTSNPNLYWYRQAAGRGLQLLFYSVGIGQISSEVPQNLSASRPQDRQFILSSKKLLLSDSGFYLCAHRQGRDYEQYFGPGTRLTVT.

V gene TRBV6-5 combines with J gene TRBJ2-7; 9 bases fit TRBD1. This CDR3 comprises 13 residues. Germline V gives CDR1 MNHEY, CDR2 SVGAGI. The V gene end was trimmed by 3 bases and the J gene end by 5 bases; junction bases not matched to a gene: 2. The chain's CDR3 is CASSYTGGHEQYF. CDR3 coding DNA: TGTGCCAGCAGTTATACAGGGGGCCACGAGCAGTACTTC.

This clonotype was counted at least ten times. This chain links TRBV3-1 with TRBJ2-7, with a tentative D call TRBD1 (6 bases). The CDR3 totals 14 residues. The V and J ends lost 4 bases and 0 bases respectively, with 10 bases between them. Germline lookup yields CDR1 LGHDT and CDR2 YNNKEL (reference sequence). CDR3 nucleotide sequence: TGTGCCAGCAGCCCCGGGACAAGCTCCTACGAGCAGTACTTC. This sequence encodes CASSPGTSSYEQYF.

J is TRBJ1-2 and V is TRBV29-1; TRBD1 aligns across 7 bases. Germline CDR1 SQVTM, CDR2 ANQGSEA. The length of the CDR3 is 16 residues. Unmatched junction bases numbered 19, after V lost 6 bases and J lost 6 bases. CDR3 residues: CSVPFGTEQGKDGYTF. As DNA, the CDR3 is TGCAGCGTACCGTTCGGCACCGAACAGGGGAAAGATGGCTACACCTTC. The full variable domain, with the rest looked up from reference TRBV29-1 and TRBJ1-2, is SAVISQKPSRDICQRGTSLTIQCQVDSQVTMMFWYRQQPGQSLTLIATANQGSEATYESGFVIDKFPISRPNLTFSTLTVSNMSPEDSSIYLCSVPFGTEQGKDGYTFGSGTRLTVV.

This rearrangement joins TRBV3-1 to TRBJ2-7; D not resolved. The CDR3 is made up of 11 amino acids. Germline lookup yields CDR1 LGHDT and CDR2 YNNKEL (reference sequence). V lost 1 base and J 9 bases, leaving 7 bases between the germline ends. The CDR3 protein is CASSQVSVQYF. CDR3 nucleotides: TGTGCCAGCAGCCAAGTCAGCGTGCAGTACTTC.

This clonotype has ten or more counts. V usage is TRBV5-1 and J usage is TRBJ2-4; 7 bases are a match to TRBD1. Trimming cost V 4 bases and J 5 bases; bases outside gene matches: 6. The germline V gene encodes CDR1 SGHRS and CDR2 YFSETQ. This CDR3 has 14 residues. As DNA, the CDR3 is TGCGCCAGCAGCCCTACGACAGGGCAAAACATTCAGTACTTC. This translates into CASSPTTGQNIQYF. Complete variable domain (other parts from reference TRBV5-1 and TRBJ2-4): KAGVTQTPRYLIKTRGQQVTLSCSPISGHRSVSWYQQTPGQGLQFLFEYFSETQRNKGNFPGRFSGRQFSNSRSEMNVSTLELGDSALYLCASSPTTGQNIQYFGAGTRLSVL.

This chain uses TRBV4-1 with TRBJ2-5; TRBD1 aligns across 7 bases. Trimming cost V 8 bases and J 10 bases; bases outside gene matches: 19. The CDR3 has 15 residues. CDR1 and CDR2 (germline): MGHRA, YSYEKL. CDR3 protein: CASARDGTAPLGQYF. DNA for the CDR3: TGCGCCAGCGCACGGGATGGGACAGCGCCCCTAGGCCAGTACTTC.

V gene TRBV12-3 or TRBV12-4 combines with J gene TRBJ1-5; a possible D gene is TRBD1 (5 bases). The CDR3 has 14 residues. With 5 bases removed from V and 7 bases from J, the gap between germline ends came to 15 bases. CDR3 sequence (DNA): TGTGCCAGCAGTACCGGGACCGTTATACAGCCCCAGCATTTT. Translated: CASSTGTVIQPQHF.

J is TRBJ1-2 and V is TRBV21-1; no check of the table's D call, TRBD1, against the DNA was made. TRBV21-1 is an annotated pseudogene. The CDR3 has 18 amino acids. The CDR3: CASSKVQRRGQGFYGYTF. DNA of the CDR3: TGTGCCAGCAGCAAAGTTCAGAGAAGGGGGCAAGGGTTCTATGGCTACACCTTC.

The genes are TRBV18 and TRBJ2-5, with D unclear. The CDR3 runs 14 residues. Trimming took 2 bases from V and 5 from J, leaving 12 bases between them. Germline CDR1 is KGHSH and CDR2 is LQKENI. The CDR3 spells CASSPSWARETQYF. In DNA, the CDR3 is TGTGCCAGCTCACCATCGTGGGCGCGGGAGACCCAGTACTTC.

This clonotype was counted a few times. V and J are TRBV12-3 or TRBV12-4 and TRBJ2-5; 8 nucleotides line up with TRBD2. This CDR3 has 14 residues. The junction had 4 bases not matched to a gene; V was cut back by 2 bases and J by 5 bases. CDR3 coding DNA: TGTGCCAGCAGTTTACGGGGGGGCTTGGAGACCCAGTACTTC. It specifies CASSLRGGLETQYF.

This clonotype was observed a handful of times. The rearrangement joins TRBV7-9 to TRBJ2-1, with D perhaps being TRBD1 or TRBD2 (6 bases each). The CDR3 has 14 residues. V lost 5 bases and J lost 6, with 14 bases in between. Germline CDR1 and CDR2: SEHNR and FQNEAQ (reference sequence). In nucleotides, the CDR3 is TGTGCCAGCAGCCCCCAGGGGACTGGCAATGAGCAGTTCTTC. Its translation is CASSPQGTGNEQFF.

The chain carries TRBV7-2 and TRBJ2-3; the match to TRBD2 covers 10 bases. Germline V gives CDR1 SGHTA, CDR2 FQGNSA. J was trimmed by 6 bases and V by 3 bases; bases with no gene match: 3. This CDR3 is built from 14 residues. The DNA for the CDR3 is TGTGCCAGCAGCTTCGTAGCGGGGGGCGATACGCAGTATTTT. This gives the protein CASSFVAGGDTQYF.

This sequence joins TRBV7-9 and TRBJ2-5, with D tentatively TRBD2 (6 bases). The CDR3 length is 16 residues. The V gene's germline CDR1 is SEHNR and CDR2 FQNEAQ (reference sequence). V was shortened by 3 bases and J by 0 bases, with 14 bases between the two germline ends. CDR3 region: CASSFIRTGDQETQYF. CDR3 DNA: TGTGCCAGCAGCTTCATTAGAACGGGAGACCAAGAGACCCAGTACTTC.

V is TRBV7-9 and J is TRBJ2-1; D gene uncertain. Germline V CDR1 and CDR2: SEHNR, FQNEAQ (reference sequence). The CDR3 covers 14 residues. Trimming shortened V by 1 base and J by 6 bases, and 10 bases separated the two germline ends. CDR3 coding DNA: TGTGCCAGCAGCTTAGAGATGTTCCGCAATGAGCAGTTCTTC. It translates to CASSLEMFRNEQFF.

CDR3 sequence (DNA): TGTGCCAGCAGTTTTTCAGGGGGCGCTTCTGGGGCCAACGTCCTGACTTTC. This sequence encodes CASSFSGGASGANVLTF. The chain has TRBV12-3 or TRBV12-4 and TRBJ2-6; TRBD1 matches at 8 bases. V dropped 3 bases and J dropped 1; count of bases not matched to a gene: 5. CDR3 length equals 17 residues.

The V call is TRBV7-9, the J call TRBJ2-5, with 11 bases identical to TRBD2. The CDR3 sequence is 16 residues long. J gave up 3 bases and V 3 bases, and 6 bases lay outside the gene matches. CDR1 SEHNR and CDR2 FQNEAQ come from the germline V gene (reference sequence). CDR3 DNA: TGTGCCAGCAGCTTCGGAACTAGCGGGGGAGAAGAGACCCAGTACTTC. Amino acid sequence: CASSFGTSGGEETQYF. Based on the CDR3 plus reference TRBV7-9 and TRBJ2-5, the full variable domain is DTGVSQNPRHKITKRGQNVTFRCDPISEHNRLYWYRQTLGQGPEFLTYFQNEAQLEKSRLLSDRFSAERPKGSFSTLEIQRTEQGDSAMYLCASSFGTSGGEETQYFGPGTRLLVL.

This clonotype was counted between two and nine times. The chain is built from TRBV2 and TRBJ1-5; 9 bases map to TRBD1. V dropped 6 bases and J dropped 6; count of bases not matched to a gene: 3. The CDR3 is 13 amino acids. CDR1 SNHLY and CDR2 FYNNEI come from the germline V gene. The CDR3 reads CASRGQGGQPQHF. The CDR3 DNA follows: TGTGCCAGCAGGGGACAGGGAGGTCAGCCCCAGCATTTT.

The sample holds a few counts of this clonotype. This chain uses TRBV15 with TRBJ2-7; 7 bases map to TRBD1. This CDR3 has 18 amino acids. Losses at the gene ends were 11 bases for V and 2 bases for J; bases not matched to a gene: 24. The V gene's germline CDR1 is LNHNV and CDR2 YYDKDF (reference sequence). CDR3 protein: CASNLVRTGHTLTYEQYF. The CDR3 bases are TGTGCCTCGAACCTCGTACGGACAGGCCATACCCTTACCTACGAGCAGTACTTC.

The chain carries TRBV5-5 and TRBJ2-3; D gene unclear. Trimming removed 1 base from V and 1 base from J, with 7 bases in between. The CDR3 covers 14 residues. Looked up from germline, CDR1 is SGHKS and CDR2 is YYEKEE (reference sequence). CDR3 DNA: TGTGCCAGCAGCTTGTACCAGGGCACAGATACGCAGTATTTT. Its translation is CASSLYQGTDTQYF.

The chain joins TRBV6-1 to TRBJ1-1; 7 bases are a match to TRBD1. V lost 6 bases, J lost 3 bases, and 7 bases stayed unmatched. The CDR3 contains 14 residues. Germline V gene data show CDR1 as MNHNS and CDR2 as SASEGT. For the CDR3, the DNA is TGTGCCAGCAGACAGGGGATAGAAGACACTGAAGCTTTCTTT. As protein: CASRQGIEDTEAFF.

This clonotype was picked up a small number of times. The rearrangement links TRBV7-9 to TRBJ2-7; a weak D match, TRBD2 (5 bases). Trimming left V 2 bases short and J 0 bases short, with 14 bases between. This CDR3 region has 16 residues. Germline V CDR1 and CDR2: SEHNR, FQNEAQ (reference sequence). The CDR3 DNA reads as TGTGCCAGCAGCTTACTCACCGGGGTGAGCTCCTACGAGCAGTACTTC. Amino acid sequence: CASSLLTGVSSYEQYF.

A few counts support this clonotype. The rearrangement links TRBV5-1 to TRBJ1-1; possible D gene TRBD1, 6 bases. This CDR3 is built from 14 residues. Between the trimmed V and J ends, which lost 1 base and 4 bases, there was a span of 11 bases. Germline loops: CDR1 SGHRS, CDR2 YFSETQ. CDR3 DNA sequence: TGCGCCAGCAGCTTGTCCGGGGGGCCCACTGAAGCTTTCTTT. This sequence encodes CASSLSGGPTEAFF.

This chain connects TRBV6-5 to TRBJ2-1; 12 bases agree with TRBD2. V dropped 4 bases and J dropped 5; count of bases not matched to a gene: 9. This CDR3 region has 17 residues. The germline gives CDR1 MNHEY, CDR2 SVGAGI. The CDR3 region is CASSSSRLAGVDNEQFF. CDR3 nucleotide sequence: TGTGCCAGCAGTTCCTCGCGACTAGCGGGAGTCGACAATGAGCAGTTCTTC.

The V gene is TRBV20-1, the J gene TRBJ2-3; D not certain. This CDR3 spans 11 amino acids. Germline CDR1 is DFQATT and CDR2 is SNEGSKA (reference sequence). V was pared by 6 bases and J by 6 bases, with 10 bases between. DNA of the CDR3: TGCAGTGCGAGAAGGGCCGATACGCAGTATTTT. It specifies CSARRADTQYF.